This T cell receptor beta chain derives from a study of blood T cell repertoires in COVID-19 (dated by TCRdb to 2018 to 2020). The study in broad terms: The collaborator samples originated in the United States, Italy and Spain and spanned the acute and convalescent phases of COVID-19. Where HLA class I and class II types were available, the types were taken from metadata supplied by the sample provider, not from assay-based typing. The repertoires were released in a freely available public database meant as a resource for research on the immune response to SARS-CoV-2. The material from the prospective study consisted of cDNA or gDNA derived from T cells, B-cell-depleted T cells, or PBMCs. Nearly every sample came with metadata listing a de-identified subject ID, COVID-19 status, age in years and sex. The dataset comprised deeply sampled blood TCRbeta repertoires from subjects exposed to, actively infected with, or recovered from COVID-19. Samples were obtained from the ongoing ImmuneRACE study (first 160 participants) and from 950 to 1,500 subjects provided by 6 global collaborators.

The cysteine opens and the phenylalanine closes a CDR3 of 15 amino acids. Solely the CDR3 DNA is kept, with 45 bases framed from the first base. Trimming removed 0 bases from V and 0 bases from J, leaving 6 bases between the germline ends. The germline V gene sets CDR1 to SGHRS and CDR2 to YFSETQ. Each collaborating institution followed its own protocols to collect whole blood in K2EDTA tubes. Collaborator samples were shipped for TCRbeta analysis as frozen whole blood, isolated PBMCs, or DNA extracted from either sample type. Concerning this clone itself: Its antigen is not yet known. Qualities for individual bases were not recorded, and no much larger clone is one base off.

TCRbeta CDR3 regions were amplified from genomic DNA using the immunoSEQ Assay, a bias-controlled multiplex PCR. On the study's bioinformatics: Nucleated cell counts per sample were estimated from amplification of reference gene primers within the assay. To quantify the absolute abundance of each unique TCRbeta CDR3 rearrangement, sequence reads were collapsed and filtered. For each sample, productive Simpson clonality was calculated as the square root of Simpson's diversity index over productive rearrangements. TCRdb obtained this table from immuneACCESS and retained in-frame rearrangements with V and J assigned. These tables miss some clones; where compared with another copy, unresolved V genes account for less than half of the shortfall, and the remainder is unexplained. The DNA was the basis for D and trimming; V, J and clone size are from that table. This sample lists around 52,000 clones; approximately 89% were detected once. The ten largest clones capture less than 30% of the sample.

Overall study results and their limits: How much clinical and demographic metadata was included differed by source and by participant, and the metadata was provided uncurated.

The sequence was collected from a woman of 80 years or more with acute or convalescent COVID-19. The chain couples TRBV5-1 to TRBJ2-2, with no D gene named confidently. Input material: peripheral blood. The CDR3: CASSLGLTNTGELFF. The nucleotide sequence reads TGCGCCAGCAGCTTGGGACTTACGAACACCGGGGAGCTGTTTTTT.